This T cell receptor beta chain was identified during a study of CD8 T cells in ankylosing spondylitis. Whole-study findings and limits: There was reportedly significant enrichment of clones that were disease-linked in matched ankylosing spondylitis synovial fluid. Roughly 8 highly homologous variants formed a TCR beta motif that appeared characteristic of ankylosing spondylitis blood. Earlier studies detected some motif variants in reactive arthritis synovial fluid and blood.

This clonotype was observed a few times. The antigen is undetermined. Each CDR3 protein is one row after TCRdb ran MiXCR on the 5' RACE reads. Among 800,000 to 900,000 distinct CDR3 sequences listed, about 11% were seen once. The TCR sequence derives from a male donor with ankylosing spondylitis. The sequenced material came from blood, either unsorted or a sorted T cell fraction (not recorded which).

The CDR3 protein is CSAREEIYNEQFF. CDR3 DNA: TGCAGTGCTAGAGAGGAGATCTACAATGAGCAGTTCTTC. The chain joins TRBV20-1 to TRBJ2-1; no firm D call. The germline gives CDR1 DFQATT, CDR2 SNEGSKA (reference sequence). This CDR3 has 13 amino acids. V was cut by 0 bases and J by 3 bases, with 6 bases left in between.